A single sample is the source of the 3 T cell receptor beta chains below, sequenced in a study of blood T cells in healthy people across ages (dated by TCRdb to 2013 to 2016). The library was made by 5' RACE. Instrument on record: Illumina HiSeq 2500. A second roughly 7 to 11 cycle PCR used a sample-barcoded 5' primer and a J-beta primer mix. TCRdb trimmed public reads at Q25 via fastp, called clones via MiXCR and kept in-frame beta chains. One record per CDR3 amino acid sequence lists the most common genes and DNA. The sample profile shows 1.5 million to 2 million distinct CDR3 sequences; about 28% of them were found once. The ten top clones hold over 7% of the sample. Sequencing was performed on blood. All receptors come from a woman younger than 45 in good health.

As regards this clonotype: Relative to the germline gene, one junction end is altered; a read error may explain this. V usage is TRBV6-5 and J usage is TRBJ2-4; D is ambiguous. The J call may be incorrect, as the DNA end agrees better with TRBJ2-5. CDR3 length: 11 residues. Germline V gives CDR1 MNHEY, CDR2 SVGAGI. CDR3 amino acids: CANSSRETQYF. CDR3 in DNA: TGTGCCAACAGTTCTAGAGAGACCCAGTACTTC.

This clonotype appeared many times. The chain combines TRBV5-1 with TRBJ2-6; D uncertain. Germline V lookup: CDR1 SGHRS, CDR2 YFSETQ. V gave up 8 bases and J gave up 4 bases, with 22 bases separating them. CDR3 length: 17 amino acids. The chain's CDR3 is CASQTSGLHLGANVLTF. Here the CDR3 DNA reads TGCGCCAGTCAGACGTCTGGTCTTCATTTGGGGGCCAACGTCCTGACTTTC.

The genes are TRBV9 and TRBJ2-7; TRBD1 matches 7 bases. The DNA end favors TRBJ2-5, so the J call may be wrong. The germline CDR1 and CDR2 sequences are SGDLS and YYNGEE. The CDR3 runs to 16 residues. The CDR3 loop is CASSVSLVGAGGTQYF. The CDR3 region has the DNA TGTGCCAGCAGCGTCAGCTTAGTGGGAGCAGGGGGGACCCAGTACTTC.